A selection of T cell receptor beta chains follows, all from one sample in a study of OX40 agonist ivuxolimab in advanced cancers. This table comes from immunoSEQ multiplex PCR, and its TCRdb copy is limited to in-frame clones, with some not included. Of around 72,000 clones listed, around 87% are singletons. The material sequenced was CD4+ or CD8+ T cells sorted from blood, taken in a trial of the OX40 agonist ivuxolimab. Every receptor here comes from an adult with an advanced solid tumor such as melanoma, head and neck, liver or kidney cancer. Each CDR3 is given with its conserved first and last residue. The order of the fields is V gene, clone size, J gene, D gene, CDR3 DNA, CDR3 protein. D genes are given only for firm matches. Size is omitted from some rows. Given values are once, few, many or a class for expanded clones.

V gene: TRBV19
clone size: few
J gene: TRBJ1-5
D gene: .
CDR3 DNA: TGTGCCAGCAGCGAAGGGGCAGGTCAGCCCCAGCATTTT
CDR3 protein: CASSEGAGQPQHF

V gene: TRBV11-1
clone size: .
J gene: TRBJ2-4
D gene: TRBD1
CDR3 DNA: TGTGCCAGCAGCCTGAGGACAGGGCTAGCCAAAAACATTCAGTACTTC
CDR3 protein: CASSLRTGLAKNIQYF

V gene: TRBV19
clone size: once
J gene: TRBJ1-5
D gene: .
CDR3 DNA: TGTGCCAGTAGTACCAATCTATTTACGACCGGGAAGTATCAGCCCCAGCATTTT
CDR3 protein: CASSTNLFTTGKYQPQHF

V gene: TRBV2
clone size: once
J gene: TRBJ2-2
D gene: TRBD2
CDR3 DNA: TGTGCCAGCAGTAGACTAGCGGGAGGCGGGGAGCTGTTTTTT
CDR3 protein: CASSRLAGGGELFF

V gene: TRBV6-1
clone size: .
J gene: TRBJ2-1
D gene: .
CDR3 DNA: TGTGCCAGCCGCGTGAACTCCTACAATGAGCAGTTCTTC
CDR3 protein: CASRVNSYNEQFF

V gene: TRBV9
clone size: .
J gene: TRBJ1-1
D gene: .
CDR3 DNA: TGTGCCAGCAGCCAAGAGGGGACCGGTAAAGCTTTCTTT
CDR3 protein: CASSQEGTGKAFF

V gene: TRBV5-4
clone size: .
J gene: TRBJ2-4
D gene: .
CDR3 DNA: TGTGCCAGCAGCTTGGGGGGGTCTCTGGCCAAAAACATTCAGTACTTC
CDR3 protein: CASSLGGSLAKNIQYF

V gene: TRBV11-3
clone size: .
J gene: TRBJ2-3
D gene: .
CDR3 DNA: TGTGCCAGCAGCTTCGCTGGGGGAGATACGCAGTATTTT
CDR3 protein: CASSFAGGDTQYF

V gene: TRBV27
clone size: .
J gene: TRBJ2-6
D gene: .
CDR3 DNA: TGTGCCAGCGCTTACCCTGGGGCCAACGTCCTGACTTTC
CDR3 protein: CASAYPGANVLTF

V gene: TRBV9
clone size: .
J gene: TRBJ2-5
D gene: .
CDR3 DNA: TGTGCCAGCAACCGGGACCCTGGGGAGACCCAGTACTTC
CDR3 protein: CASNRDPGETQYF

V gene: TRBV2
clone size: .
J gene: TRBJ1-1
D gene: TRBD1
CDR3 DNA: TGTGCCAGTTCGGGACAGGGAAACACTGAAGCTTTCTTT
CDR3 protein: CASSGQGNTEAFF

V gene: TRBV19
clone size: .
J gene: TRBJ1-1
D gene: .
CDR3 DNA: TGTGCCAGTAGTATTAATCAGGGGAACACTGAAGCTTTCTTT
CDR3 protein: CASSINQGNTEAFF

V gene: TRBV11-2
clone size: .
J gene: TRBJ1-2
D gene: .
CDR3 DNA: TGTGCCAGCAGCTCCGTGACAGGAGGATATGGCTACACCTTC
CDR3 protein: CASSSVTGGYGYTF

V gene: TRBV4-1
clone size: .
J gene: TRBJ2-3
D gene: .
CDR3 DNA: TGCGCCAGCAGCAAGGGGGAGCTCACAGATACGCAGTATTTT
CDR3 protein: CASSKGELTDTQYF

V gene: TRBV2
clone size: .
J gene: TRBJ2-3
D gene: TRBD1
CDR3 DNA: TGTGCCAGCATTCCGGGACAGGTCACAGATACGCAGTATTTT
CDR3 protein: CASIPGQVTDTQYF

V gene: TRBV6-1
clone size: .
J gene: TRBJ2-5
D gene: TRBD1
CDR3 DNA: TGTGCCAGCAGGGACAGGGAGCGAGAGACCCAGTACTTC
CDR3 protein: CASRDRERETQYF

V gene: TRBV10-3
clone size: .
J gene: TRBJ2-5
D gene: .
CDR3 DNA: TGTGCCATCAGTGAAACGGCTAGGGAGACCCAGTACTTC
CDR3 protein: CAISETARETQYF

V gene: TRBV25-1
clone size: .
J gene: TRBJ2-5
D gene: TRBD2
CDR3 DNA: TGTGCCAGCAGTGTTGGAGCGGGAGGGGTGGAGACCCAGTACTTC
CDR3 protein: CASSVGAGGVETQYF

V gene: TRBV27
clone size: .
J gene: TRBJ1-2
D gene: .
CDR3 DNA: TGTGCCAGCAGTTTAAGGCAGAACTATGGCTACACCTTC
CDR3 protein: CASSLRQNYGYTF

V gene: TRBV28
clone size: .
J gene: TRBJ1-2
D gene: .
CDR3 DNA: TGTGCCAGCAGTCCGACGGGGGGCAACTATGGCTACACCTTC
CDR3 protein: CASSPTGGNYGYTF

V gene: TRBV2
clone size: .
J gene: TRBJ2-2
D gene: TRBD2
CDR3 DNA: TGTGCCAGCAGTGTGGGGGGTAGCGGGGTCGGCGGGGAGCTGTTTTTT
CDR3 protein: CASSVGGSGVGGELFF

V gene: TRBV11-3
clone size: .
J gene: TRBJ2-5
D gene: .
CDR3 DNA: TGTGCCAGCAGCATCCCCGGACAAGAGACCCAGTACTTC
CDR3 protein: CASSIPGQETQYF

V gene: TRBV2
clone size: .
J gene: TRBJ1-1
D gene: TRBD1
CDR3 DNA: TGTGCCAGCAGTTTTACCCCGTACCTAGGACAGGGGGCGGGCACTGAAGCTTTCTTT
CDR3 protein: CASSFTPYLGQGAGTEAFF

V gene: TRBV27
clone size: .
J gene: TRBJ2-2
D gene: TRBD1
CDR3 DNA: TGTGCCAGCAGTTTCGGGACAGGGCTGGTGGCCGGGGAGCTGTTTTTT
CDR3 protein: CASSFGTGLVAGELFF

V gene: TRBV7-2
clone size: .
J gene: TRBJ1-1
D gene: .
CDR3 DNA: TGTGCCAGCAGCTTCACAGAGAACACTGAAGCTTTCTTT
CDR3 protein: CASSFTENTEAFF

V gene: TRBV4-1
clone size: .
J gene: TRBJ1-1
D gene: .
CDR3 DNA: TGCGCCAGCAGCCAAGGTATGTCGTTTAACACTGAAGCTTTCTTT
CDR3 protein: CASSQGMSFNTEAFF

V gene: TRBV18
clone size: .
J gene: TRBJ2-5
D gene: .
CDR3 DNA: TGTGCCAGCTCACTTGGACCGGGCGGGGAGACCCAGTACTTC
CDR3 protein: CASSLGPGGETQYF

V gene: TRBV6-5
clone size: .
J gene: TRBJ2-7
D gene: .
CDR3 DNA: TGTGCCAGCAGTCCGGCAGGGGAACACGAGCAGTACTTC
CDR3 protein: CASSPAGEHEQYF

V gene: TRBV19
clone size: .
J gene: TRBJ1-1
D gene: TRBD1
CDR3 DNA: TGTGCCAGTAGCCGGACAGGGACCCCTGAAGCTTTCTTT
CDR3 protein: CASSRTGTPEAFF

V gene: TRBV10-1
clone size: .
J gene: TRBJ2-1
D gene: .
CDR3 DNA: TGCGCCAGCAGCGCCGGCCATACGAGCTCCTACAATGAGCAGTTCTTC
CDR3 protein: CASSAGHTSSYNEQFF

V gene: TRBV6-1
clone size: .
J gene: TRBJ2-2
D gene: TRBD1
CDR3 DNA: TGTGCCAGCAGTGAAGCGACAGGGGATGGAGGGGAGCTGTTTTTT
CDR3 protein: CASSEATGDGGELFF

V gene: TRBV7-8
clone size: .
J gene: TRBJ2-2
D gene: TRBD2
CDR3 DNA: TGTGCCAGCAGCCCCAGGTGGCGGGGGGGCCTCGACACCGGGGAGCTGTTTTTT
CDR3 protein: CASSPRWRGGLDTGELFF

V gene: TRBV5-6
clone size: once
J gene: TRBJ2-1
D gene: .
CDR3 DNA: TGTGCCAGCAGCCCGCTAGGGGACAATGAGCAGTTCTTC
CDR3 protein: CASSPLGDNEQFF

V gene: TRBV30
clone size: .
J gene: TRBJ2-2
D gene: .
CDR3 DNA: TGTGCCTGGAGGGGGAGCACCGGGGAGCTGTTTTTT
CDR3 protein: CAWRGSTGELFF

V gene: TRBV5-1
clone size: .
J gene: TRBJ2-3
D gene: .
CDR3 DNA: TGCGCCAGCAGCGCCCCCCAGGGTACCACAGATACGCAGTATTTT
CDR3 protein: CASSAPQGTTDTQYF

V gene: TRBV7-2
clone size: .
J gene: TRBJ2-5
D gene: .
CDR3 DNA: TGTGCCAGCAGCTTGCGGGCGGGCCCAGAGACCCAGTACTTC
CDR3 protein: CASSLRAGPETQYF

V gene: TRBV5-4
clone size: .
J gene: TRBJ2-7
D gene: TRBD2
CDR3 DNA: TGTGCCAGCCGGATCTCGCGGGAGGGTCCCTACGAGCAGTACTTC
CDR3 protein: CASRISREGPYEQYF

V gene: TRBV11-2
clone size: once
J gene: TRBJ2-7
D gene: TRBD2
CDR3 DNA: TGTGCCAGCAGCTCCGTAGCGGGCTCCTACGAGCAGTACTTC
CDR3 protein: CASSSVAGSYEQYF

V gene: TRBV2
clone size: .
J gene: TRBJ2-5
D gene: .
CDR3 DNA: TGTGCCAGTAACTCCGGGACTGGCAACCAAGAGACCCAGTACTTC
CDR3 protein: CASNSGTGNQETQYF

V gene: TRBV27
clone size: .
J gene: TRBJ1-2
D gene: TRBD1
CDR3 DNA: TGTGCCAGCAAATTAAACAGGGGAGGCGATGGCTACACCTTC
CDR3 protein: CASKLNRGGDGYTF

V gene: TRBV11-3
clone size: .
J gene: TRBJ2-7
D gene: TRBD2
CDR3 DNA: TGTGCCAGCAGCGAGAGCGGGGGGGAAGCTTACGAGCAGTACTTC
CDR3 protein: CASSESGGEAYEQYF

V gene: TRBV28
clone size: .
J gene: TRBJ2-3
D gene: TRBD2
CDR3 DNA: TGTGCCAGCTCAAACCCGGCGGGCGGGAGTACAGATACACAGTATTTT
CDR3 protein: CASSNPAGGSTDTQYF

V gene: TRBV7-2
clone size: .
J gene: TRBJ1-1
D gene: .
CDR3 DNA: TGTGCCAGCAGTGCATCAGGGGAGGGCGCTGAAGCTTTCTTT
CDR3 protein: CASSASGEGAEAFF

V gene: TRBV13
clone size: .
J gene: TRBJ2-2
D gene: .
CDR3 DNA: TGTGCCAGCAGCTCAACAGGGTTGTGGACCGGGGAGCTGTTTTTT
CDR3 protein: CASSSTGLWTGELFF

V gene: TRBV27
clone size: .
J gene: TRBJ1-2
D gene: .
CDR3 DNA: TGTGCCAGCAGTTTACACGAGGGAGTTGGCTACACCTTC
CDR3 protein: CASSLHEGVGYTF

V gene: TRBV5-1
clone size: .
J gene: TRBJ2-1
D gene: .
CDR3 DNA: TGCGCCAGCAGCTTGGCAGGGTCCTACAATGAGCAGTTCTTC
CDR3 protein: CASSLAGSYNEQFF

V gene: TRBV7-2
clone size: .
J gene: TRBJ2-2
D gene: TRBD2
CDR3 DNA: TGTGCCAGCAGCTTACGTCCAGCGGGGTCAAACACCGGGGAGCTGTTTTTT
CDR3 protein: CASSLRPAGSNTGELFF

V gene: TRBV7-8
clone size: .
J gene: TRBJ2-7
D gene: .
CDR3 DNA: TGTGCCAGCAGCTTAGCGACAGCCCACGAGCAGTACTTC
CDR3 protein: CASSLATAHEQYF

V gene: TRBV6-6
clone size: .
J gene: TRBJ1-1
D gene: .
CDR3 DNA: TGTGCCAGCAGTTACCCGGCGGGGACCACTGAAGCTTTCTTT
CDR3 protein: CASSYPAGTTEAFF

V gene: TRBV2
clone size: .
J gene: TRBJ1-2
D gene: .
CDR3 DNA: TGTGCCAGCAGTGTGGAGGCCCGCTATGGCTACACCTTC
CDR3 protein: CASSVEARYGYTF

V gene: TRBV15
clone size: .
J gene: TRBJ1-3
D gene: TRBD1
CDR3 DNA: TGTGCCACCAGCAGATCACGGGGACAGGGTCTCGGCACCATATATTTT
CDR3 protein: CATSRSRGQGLGTIYF

V gene: TRBV30
clone size: .
J gene: TRBJ1-1
D gene: .
CDR3 DNA: TGTGCCTGTATCGAGGGCAAGGTCATTTCGAGCACTGAAGCTTTCTTT
CDR3 protein: CACIEGKVISSTEAFF